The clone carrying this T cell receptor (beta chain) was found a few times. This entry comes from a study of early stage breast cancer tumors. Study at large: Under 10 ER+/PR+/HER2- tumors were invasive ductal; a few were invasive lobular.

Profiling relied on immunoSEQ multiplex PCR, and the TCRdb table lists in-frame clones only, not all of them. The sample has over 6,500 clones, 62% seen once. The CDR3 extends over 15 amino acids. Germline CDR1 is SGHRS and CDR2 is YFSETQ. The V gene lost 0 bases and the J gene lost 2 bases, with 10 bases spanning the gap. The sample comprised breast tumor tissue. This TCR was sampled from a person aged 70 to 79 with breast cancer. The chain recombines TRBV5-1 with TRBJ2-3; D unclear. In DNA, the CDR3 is TGCGCCAGCAGCTTGGCCCCCGACTCCACAGATACGCAGTATTTT. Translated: CASSLAPDSTDTQYF.